Sequencing of this T cell receptor (beta chain) was carried out in a study of shared clonotypes between healthy human individuals. As to this clone: Its antigen is as yet unknown.

General study findings and limits: Sampling involved blood alone; tissue repertoires likely differ.

The CD4+ fraction was divided into a CD45RA+ naive subset and a CD45RA-negative memory subset. The CDR3 is 14 residues long. V gave up 4 bases and J gave up 7 bases, with 13 bases separating them. The germline V gene encodes CDR1 KGHSH and CDR2 LQKENI. The data were produced by immunoSEQ multiplex PCR, yet TCRdb's version contains in-frame clones alone and is incomplete. The sample contains more than 1.2 million clones, 97% to 99% of which appear only once. The sequenced sample consisted of naive CD4+ T cells sorted from blood. The sample's subset: CD45RA+ positively selected. This clonotype was obtained from a man aged 25 to 45 in good health. J is TRBJ2-2 and V is TRBV18; D is undetermined. The CDR3 DNA reads TGTGCCAGCTCACTCCCCCTTTCCCGCGGGGAGCTGTTTTTT. It encodes CASSLPLSRGELFF.